These 2 T cell receptor beta chains share one sample of origin, sequenced in a study of shared clonotypes between healthy human individuals (dated by TCRdb to about 2020). Library preparation employed the immunoSEQ multiplex PCR assay. As stored in TCRdb, this immuneACCESS dataset retains in-frame rearrangements with V and J assigned. A fraction of the clones does not appear; measured against another copy, unresolved V genes explain less than half of the discrepancy, and the remainder lacks a known reason. For this sample the table gives just over 2,000,000 clones, of which 90% to 95% were detected only once. The top ten hold roughly 0.13% of the sample. The sequenced sample was naive CD4+ T cells sorted from blood. This sample's cell subset or site label indicates: CD45RA+ positively selected. All receptors derive from a man aged 18 to 29 in good health.

The J gene is TRBJ1-2, the V gene TRBV28; D gene ambiguous. V was pared by 6 bases and J by 4 bases, with 18 bases between. The length of the CDR3 is 15 residues. Germline V CDR1 and CDR2: MDHEN, SYDVKM. The CDR3 reads CASRNPGKSGYGYTF. The CDR3 coding sequence is TGTGCCAGCAGGAACCCAGGAAAATCGGGCTATGGCTACACCTTC.

Note on this clone: Other DNA sequences from this sample encode an identical CDR3 as well. V and J are TRBV2 and TRBJ1-5, with D unclear. Between the trimmed V and J ends, which lost 1 base and 3 bases, there was a span of 7 bases. The CDR3 length is 14 residues. Germline assignment: CDR1 SNHLY and CDR2 FYNNEI. Here the CDR3 DNA reads TGTGCCAGCAGTGAAGGACGGTACAATCAGCCCCAGCATTTT. Protein sequence: CASSEGRYNQPQHF.